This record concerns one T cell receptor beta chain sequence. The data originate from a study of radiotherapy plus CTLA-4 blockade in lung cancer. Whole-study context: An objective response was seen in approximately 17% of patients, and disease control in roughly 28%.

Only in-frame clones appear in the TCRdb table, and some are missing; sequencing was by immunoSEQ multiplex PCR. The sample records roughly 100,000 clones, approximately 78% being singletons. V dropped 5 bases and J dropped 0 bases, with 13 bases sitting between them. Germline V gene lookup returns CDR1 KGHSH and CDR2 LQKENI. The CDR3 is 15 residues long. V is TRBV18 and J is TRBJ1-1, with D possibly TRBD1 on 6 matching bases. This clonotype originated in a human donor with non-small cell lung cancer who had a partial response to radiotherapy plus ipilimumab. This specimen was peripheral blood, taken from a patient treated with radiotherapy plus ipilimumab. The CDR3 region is CASSAQGPLNTEAFF. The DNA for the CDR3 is TGTGCCAGCTCAGCCCAGGGGCCTTTGAACACTGAAGCTTTCTTT. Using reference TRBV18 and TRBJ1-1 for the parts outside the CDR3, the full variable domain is NAGVMQNPRHLVRRRGQEARLRCSPMKGHSHVYWYRQLPEEGLKFMVYLQKENIIDESGMPKERFSAEFPKEGPSILRIQQVVRGDSAAYFCASSAQGPLNTEAFFGQGTRLTVV.